This T cell receptor (beta chain) derives from a study of shared clonotypes between healthy human individuals. At the level of the study: In total, the donors were a couple of women and a few men aged 18 to 49.

This CDR3 has 14 residues. V lost 3 bases, J lost 4 bases, and 9 bases lay in between. Germline assignment: CDR1 SNHLY and CDR2 FYNNEI. Under the authors' procedure: ImmunoSEQ supplied junction-only sequences lacking quality scores, so filtering was different. The repertoire was sequenced with immunoSEQ multiplex PCR; TCRdb's copy has only in-frame clones and lacks some. V, J and clone size are taken as reported in that table, and D and trimming were inferred from the DNA itself. The sample records roughly 1 million clones, about four fifths being singletons. General observations from the study: In general, naive subsets displayed greater estimated richness than memory subsets did.

As concerns this clone: The antigen is undetermined.

What was sequenced was memory CD4+ T cells from PBMCs. This sample's subset: CD45RA-negative fraction. V gene TRBV2 combines with J gene TRBJ1-4; D unclear. This TCR was recovered from a man aged 18 to 30 in good health. Some clones in this sample may be carry-over from other donors' samples. CDR3 in DNA: TGTGCCAGCAGTGATGTCCGGGGTAATGAAAAACTGTTTTTT. Protein sequence: CASSDVRGNEKLFF.